This T cell receptor (beta chain) was obtained from a study of shared clonotypes between healthy human individuals. The repertoire was sequenced with immunoSEQ multiplex PCR; TCRdb's copy has only in-frame clones and lacks some. The sample lists 2 million to 2.5 million clones, roughly 90% occurring once. Germline assignment: CDR1 SGDLS and CDR2 YYNGEE. This CDR3 comprises 15 residues. Trimming removed 3 bases from V and 6 bases from J; junction bases left unmatched: 8. V gene TRBV9 combines with J gene TRBJ2-3, with TRBD2 matching 9 bases. The specimen sequenced was naive CD4+ T cells from PBMCs. The subset: CD45RA+ positively selected. The clonotype comes from a man aged 18 to 30 in good health. Some clones in this sample may be carry-over from other donors' samples. The CDR3 loop is CASSAREGTADTQYF. CDR3 DNA sequence: TGTGCCAGCAGCGCGCGGGAGGGCACGGCCGATACGCAGTATTTT.